Listed below are T cell receptor beta chains from one sample, sequenced in a study of T-cell memory formation after mild COVID-19. TCRdb reprocessed the 5' RACE reads via MiXCR and lists one record per CDR3 protein. The sample holds 170,000 or so distinct CDR3 sequences, about a fifth seen once. The sample comprised PBMCs or a T cell subset sorted from them (not recorded which). These receptors were collected from an adult woman who had mild COVID-19 (a few samples of this study predate the infection). Cell type and time point are not known. Both conserved end residues are part of each CDR3. Each record gives: J gene, V gene, clone size, D gene, CDR3 protein, CDR3 DNA. The D gene is left open where the match is weak. Some rows have no size entry. The others give once, few or many, or a class for an expanded clone.

j_call: TRBJ1-1; v_call: TRBV5-6; clone_size: few; d_call: NA; cdr3_aa: CASSFPQGEAFF; cdr3_nt: TGTGCCAGCAGCTTTCCTCAGGGCGAAGCTTTCTTT
j_call: TRBJ1-1; v_call: TRBV9; clone_size: once; d_call: NA; cdr3_aa: CASSVGPIEAFF; cdr3_nt: TGTGCCAGCAGCGTAGGACCGATTGAAGCTTTCTTT
j_call: TRBJ2-1; v_call: TRBV29-1; clone_size: NA; d_call: TRBD2; cdr3_aa: CSVEQRGRAPHEQFF; cdr3_nt: TGCAGCGTTGAACAGCGCGGGAGGGCCCCCCATGAGCAGTTCTTC
j_call: TRBJ1-1; v_call: TRBV19; clone_size: NA; d_call: TRBD1; cdr3_aa: CASSARGAKNTEAFF; cdr3_nt: TGTGCCAGTAGCGCCAGGGGGGCTAAGAACACTGAAGCTTTCTTT
j_call: TRBJ1-1; v_call: TRBV7-9; clone_size: few; d_call: NA; cdr3_aa: CASSLASGSGTEAFF; cdr3_nt: TGTGCCAGCAGCTTAGCTTCGGGCTCGGGGACTGAAGCTTTCTTT
j_call: TRBJ2-7; v_call: TRBV15; clone_size: NA; d_call: NA; cdr3_aa: CATSGGTDPYEQYF; cdr3_nt: TGTGCCACCAGCGGAGGGACAGACCCCTACGAGCAGTACTTC
j_call: TRBJ1-4; v_call: TRBV7-9; clone_size: NA; d_call: TRBD1; cdr3_aa: CASSMVNRGNEKLFF; cdr3_nt: TGTGCCAGCAGCATGGTGAACAGGGGTAATGAAAAACTGTTTTTT
j_call: TRBJ2-7; v_call: TRBV24-1; clone_size: NA; d_call: NA; cdr3_aa: CATSDFRGPTYEQYF; cdr3_nt: TGTGCCACCAGTGATTTCAGGGGTCCAACCTACGAGCAGTACTTC
j_call: TRBJ2-3; v_call: TRBV7-9; clone_size: few; d_call: TRBD2; cdr3_aa: CASSLALGLGADTQYF; cdr3_nt: TGTGCCAGCAGCTTAGCGCTGGGACTAGGGGCAGATACGCAGTATTTT
j_call: TRBJ1-2; v_call: TRBV27; clone_size: few; d_call: NA; cdr3_aa: CASSLNGGNYGYTF; cdr3_nt: TGTGCCAGCAGTTTAAATGGGGGGAACTATGGCTACACCTTC
j_call: TRBJ2-5; v_call: TRBV7-9; clone_size: many; d_call: NA; cdr3_aa: CASSSRSFETQYF; cdr3_nt: TGTGCCAGCAGCTCGCGGTCTTTTGAGACCCAGTACTTC
j_call: TRBJ1-3; v_call: TRBV2; clone_size: few; d_call: NA; cdr3_aa: CASMTGSSGNTIYF; cdr3_nt: TGTGCCAGCATGACTGGGAGCTCTGGAAACACCATATATTTT
j_call: TRBJ2-3; v_call: TRBV7-9; clone_size: few; d_call: TRBD1; cdr3_aa: CASSLYGQGMSTDTQYF; cdr3_nt: TGTGCCAGCAGCTTATACGGACAGGGTATGTCAACAGATACGCAGTATTTT
j_call: TRBJ2-3; v_call: TRBV9; clone_size: few; d_call: TRBD2; cdr3_aa: CASSVVAGGSDTQYF; cdr3_nt: TGTGCCAGCAGCGTAGTTGCGGGGGGATCAGATACGCAGTATTTT
j_call: TRBJ2-3; v_call: TRBV20-1; clone_size: few; d_call: NA; cdr3_aa: CSARFTGRHTDTQYF; cdr3_nt: TGCAGTGCTAGATTTACAGGCCGCCACACAGATACGCAGTATTTT
j_call: TRBJ2-1; v_call: TRBV6-5; clone_size: NA; d_call: TRBD2; cdr3_aa: CASGLGGPYNEQFF; cdr3_nt: TGTGCCAGTGGACTGGGAGGGCCCTACAATGAGCAGTTCTTC
j_call: TRBJ1-2; v_call: TRBV5-5; clone_size: NA; d_call: NA; cdr3_aa: CASSLADLPGGDYGYTF; cdr3_nt: TGTGCCAGCAGCTTGGCCGATCTCCCGGGGGGAGACTATGGCTACACCTTC